One and the same sample provided the 16 T cell receptor beta chains below, sequenced in a study of T cell responses to AZD1222 COVID-19 vaccine. TCRdb keeps only in-frame clones here, not all; method: immunoSEQ multiplex PCR. The table records about 76,000 clones, 70% to 90% of them present only once. The source material was peripheral blood, sampled on day 0 of AZD1222 vaccination. The receptors were sampled from an adult in good health.

The V and J genes are TRBV7-9 and TRBJ2-1; tentative D call: TRBD2 (6 bases). In germline, CDR1 is SEHNR, CDR2 FQNEAQ (reference sequence). V lost 0 bases to trimming and J lost 4 bases, with 16 bases between them. This CDR3 has 17 residues. The CDR3, as DNA: TGTGCCAGCAGCTTAGCGGGGAATGCGGGACCTTACAATGAGCAGTTCTTC. Encoded protein: CASSLAGNAGPYNEQFF.

Details on this clone: Other DNA sequences in the same sample also yield this CDR3. The chain carries TRBV6-1 and TRBJ2-3, with 8 bases identical to TRBD2. Germline lookup yields CDR1 MNHNS and CDR2 SASEGT. V dropped 2 bases and J dropped 4; count of bases not matched to a gene: 2. The CDR3 runs to 14 residues. The CDR3 loop is CASSETGRADTQYF. The DNA for the CDR3 is TGTGCCAGCAGTGAAACCGGGAGGGCAGATACGCAGTATTTT.

This sequence joins TRBV18 and TRBJ2-7; 12 bases map to TRBD2. CDR1 is KGHSH and CDR2 is LQKENI in the germline V gene. The CDR3 consists of 14 residues. V was pared by 4 bases and J by 5 bases, with 3 bases of the junction left unmatched. The CDR3 loop reads CASSRLAGADEQYV. As DNA, the CDR3 is TGTGCCAGCTCACGACTAGCGGGGGCGGACGAGCAGTACGTC.

V gene TRBV2 combines with J gene TRBJ2-7; possibly TRBD1 or TRBD2 for D (6 bases each). Looked up from germline, CDR1 is SNHLY and CDR2 is FYNNEI. The CDR3 runs 15 residues. V was trimmed by 4 bases and J by 7 bases, leaving 20 bases between them. CDR3 sequence (DNA): TGTGCCAGCAGTGTATCCGGGGGCGCCTTGGTAGAGCAGTACGTC. This gives the protein CASSVSGGALVEQYV.

This chain connects TRBV3-1 (or the pseudogene TRBV3-2) to TRBJ2-2; D ambiguous. The CDR3 contains 13 residues. The germline V gene has CDR1 LGHDT and CDR2 YNNKEL (reference sequence). The ends were cut back, 1 base at V and 3 bases at J, with 3 bases in the middle. CDR3 protein: CASSQVYTGELFF. The CDR3 bases are TGTGCCAGCAGCCAAGTCTACACCGGGGAGCTGTTTTTT.

The chain has TRBV9 and TRBJ1-1; no firm D call. The CDR3 extends over 16 amino acids. CDR1 and CDR2 from the germline V gene are SGDLS and YYNGEE. V was pared by 0 bases and J by 5 bases, with 17 bases between. The DNA of the CDR3 is TGTGCCAGCAGCGTAGCGTTCGGGAAAGGGCAAACTGAAGCTTTCTTT. This sequence encodes CASSVAFGKGQTEAFF.

This clone turned up a few times. The genes are TRBV4-1 and TRBJ1-5, with D hard to call. The germline V gene has CDR1 MGHRA and CDR2 YSYEKL. V was pared by 6 bases and J by 3 bases, with 9 bases between. There are 13 residues in the CDR3. Written as DNA, the CDR3 is TGCGCCAGCAGAGGAGCAGACAATCAGCCCCAGCATTTT. Translated, it gives CASRGADNQPQHF.

The V and J genes are TRBV3-1 (or the pseudogene TRBV3-2) and TRBJ2-1; 9 nucleotides match TRBD2. V lost 0 bases, J lost 6 bases, and 9 bases stayed unmatched. Germline CDR1 LGHDT, CDR2 YNNKEL (reference sequence). This CDR3 has 17 amino acids. The CDR3 loop reads CASSQDGVVSGSNEQFF. CDR3 nucleotides: TGTGCCAGCAGCCAAGACGGGGTAGTTAGCGGGAGCAATGAGCAGTTCTTC.

The rearrangement uses TRBV27 and TRBJ2-1, with 9 bases lining up with TRBD1. Per germline, CDR1 MNHEY and CDR2 SMNVEV (reference sequence). CDR3 length: 15 residues. Losses at the gene ends were 5 bases for V and 7 bases for J; bases not matched to a gene: 9. The CDR3 nucleotides read TGTGCCAGCAGTACAACAGGGGGCCTTAAGAATGAGCAGTTCTTC. It codes for CASSTTGGLKNEQFF.

The V gene is TRBV11-2, the J gene TRBJ2-1; D not resolved. CDR1 and CDR2 from the germline V gene are SGHAT and FQNNGV. Trimming shortened V by 4 bases and J by 2 bases, and 9 bases separated the two germline ends. The CDR3 has 14 amino acids. Written as DNA, the CDR3 is TGTGCCAGCAGCTATCGACGGACCTACAATGAGCAGTTCTTC. Translation gives CASSYRRTYNEQFF. Together with reference TRBV11-2 and TRBJ2-1, the CDR3 gives the full variable domain: EAGVAQSPRYKIIEKRQSVAFWCNPISGHATLYWYQQILGQGPKLLIQFQNNGVVDDSQLPKDRFSAERLKGVDSTLKIQPAKLEDSAVYLCASSYRRTYNEQFFGPGTRLTVL.

In this sample, this clone turned up many times. The CDR3 region has the DNA TGTGCCAGCAGCTGGGGACGGAATAATTCACCCCTCCACTTT. It is translated as CASSWGRNNSPLHF. The chain is built from TRBV7-2 and TRBJ1-6; D may be TRBD1 (5 bases). Trimming left V 4 bases short and J 5 bases short, with 9 bases between. Germline V lookup: CDR1 SGHTA, CDR2 FQGNSA. This CDR3 is built from 14 residues.

This clone was seen once. The CDR3 is CASSPGTNYEQYV. In DNA, the CDR3 is TGTGCCAGCAGCCCTGGGACCAACTACGAGCAGTACGTC. The chain has TRBV5-4 and TRBJ2-7, with D possibly called TRBD1 or TRBD2 (5 bases each). Germline values: CDR1 SGHNT, CDR2 YYREEE (reference sequence). The CDR3 totals 13 residues. Deletions cut 4 bases from V and 3 bases from J, with 11 bases between.

The genes are TRBV27 and TRBJ1-2; D is undetermined. V lost 6 bases and J 2 bases, leaving 10 bases between the germline ends. CDR1 MNHEY and CDR2 SMNVEV come from the germline V gene (reference sequence). This CDR3 spans 13 amino acids. This chain's CDR3 is CASSLGQNYGYTF. The CDR3 DNA reads as TGTGCCAGCAGCCTTGGGCAGAACTATGGCTACACCTTC.

The chain carries TRBV19 and TRBJ1-1; no clear D gene. This CDR3 region has 12 residues. V lost 7 bases and J 3 bases, leaving 9 bases between the germline ends. Germline V CDR1 and CDR2: LNHDA, SQIVND (reference sequence). This CDR3 is CASKVEHTEAFF. As DNA, the CDR3 is TGTGCCAGTAAGGTCGAACACACTGAAGCTTTCTTT. Combining the CDR3 with reference TRBV19 and TRBJ1-1 gives the whole variable domain DGGITQSPKYLFRKEGQNVTLSCEQNLNHDAMYWYRQDPGQGLRLIYYSQIVNDFQKGDIAEGYSVSREKKESFPLTVTSAQKNPTAFYLCASKVEHTEAFFGQGTRLTVV.

The rearrangement links TRBV3-1 (or the pseudogene TRBV3-2) to TRBJ2-1; perhaps TRBD2 as D (6 bases). Trimming stripped 4 bases from V and 8 bases from J, with 15 bases between. From germline, CDR1 is LGHDT and CDR2 YNNKEL (reference sequence). This CDR3 comprises 14 residues. The CDR3 spells CASSLRGLSDEQFF. The CDR3 DNA is TGTGCCAGCAGCCTCCGGGGACTTTCCGATGAGCAGTTCTTC.

V usage is TRBV3-1 (or the pseudogene TRBV3-2) and J usage is TRBJ1-3; no firm D call. CDR3 size: 14 residues. Trimming stripped 9 bases from V and 0 bases from J, with 12 bases between. In germline, CDR1 is LGHDT, CDR2 YNNKEL (reference sequence). CDR3 region: CASQRRDSGNTIYF. DNA for the CDR3: TGTGCCAGTCAAAGACGGGACTCTGGAAACACCATATATTTT.